The rows below give T cell receptor beta chains drawn from one sample of a study of T cell repertoires in cytomegalovirus infection. The antigens these receptors bind are not known. TCRdb recomputed calls from the reads with MiXCR, one row per CDR3 protein. In the table there are some 920,000 distinct CDR3 sequences, 31% of which are singletons. This material consisted of cultured CD8+ T cells from PBMCs, taken from culture after CMV antigen stimulation. The receptor source for this set is a human donor in good health (CMV status not recorded). Some clones in this sample may be carry-over from other donors' samples. Each CDR3 is given with its conserved first and last residue. A D gene is named only where the DNA matches it firmly. Size tells how often a clone was seen (once, few, many) or the class of an expanded clone, and some rows leave it out.

CDR3aa,CDR3nt,j_gene,d_gene,v_gene,abundance
CASSEEGPGLETQYF,TGTGCCAGCAGTGAAGAGGGGCCGGGCTTGGAGACCCAGTACTTC,TRBJ2-5,NA,TRBV6-1,NA
CASSARGELFF,TGTGCCAGCAGTGCGCGCGGGGAGCTGTTTTTT,TRBJ2-2,NA,TRBV6-1,many
CASSLEGRSNYGYTF,TGTGCCAGCAGCTTAGAAGGCAGATCTAACTATGGCTACACCTTC,TRBJ1-2,NA,TRBV7-9,once
CASSLYGSGAGTDTQYF,TGTGCCAGCAGCTTATACGGCTCGGGGGCCGGCACAGATACGCAGTATTTT,TRBJ2-3,NA,TRBV7-2,many
CASSYSRFNYGYTF,TGTGCCAGCAGTTACTCGCGGTTCAACTATGGCTACACCTTC,TRBJ1-2,NA,TRBV6-5,NA
CASSPSTGDLFSRNTIYF,TGTGCCAGCTCACCTTCCACGGGGGATCTCTTCTCGCGAAACACCATATATTTT,TRBJ1-3,NA,TRBV18,few
CAISNPSDDEQFF,TGTGCCATCAGCAATCCTAGCGATGATGAGCAGTTCTTC,TRBJ2-1,NA,TRBV10-3,NA
CASSTRDRGRSNQPQHF,TGTGCCAGCAGTACTAGGGACAGGGGACGAAGCAATCAGCCCCAGCATTTT,TRBJ1-5,TRBD1,TRBV6-6,few
CASKPNRDNNEKLFF,TGTGCCAGCAAACCCAACCGGGACAATAATGAAAAACTGTTTTTT,TRBJ1-4,NA,TRBV12-3/TRBV12-4,few
CASSGGANYNEQFF,TGTGCCAGCAGTGGCGGGGCCAACTACAATGAGCAGTTCTTC,TRBJ2-1,NA,TRBV2,NA
CASSTGPLNSEAFF,TGTGCCAGCAGTACGGGGCCGTTGAACTCTGAAGCTTTCTTT,TRBJ1-1,NA,TRBV27,NA
CASSFGARKQFF,TGTGCCAGCAGTTTTGGGGCAAGGAAGCAGTTCTTC,TRBJ2-1,NA,TRBV28,NA
CASSSGTSNEQFF,TGTGCCAGCAGCTCAGGGACTAGCAATGAGCAGTTCTTC,TRBJ2-1,TRBD2,TRBV7-6,many